Reported below is one T cell receptor (beta chain). Its antigen is undetermined. The source of the sample is a study of T cell responses to AZD1222 COVID-19 vaccine. V lost 4 bases and J 6 bases, leaving 17 bases between the germline ends. CDR1 LGHNA and CDR2 YNFKEQ come from the germline V gene. The CDR3 spans 15 residues. Second-dose recipients at about 4 or about 12 weeks were treated as one pooled group. TCRdb keeps only in-frame clones here, not all; method: immunoSEQ multiplex PCR. The sample yields about 130,000 clones, approximately 90% seen once. Findings and caveats of the study: With dominance at 160-218 and 743-854, vaccine-associated CD4 TCRs spanned spike. Seropositive AZD1222 recipients at baseline numbered only 6 or 7. Clonal diversity was possibly underestimated, and white British individuals and females predominated among donors.

The receptor was derived from an adult who received the AZD1222 COVID-19 vaccine. This chain connects TRBV4-2 to TRBJ2-3; weak D call: TRBD1 (6 bases). Sequenced here: peripheral blood, sampled 28 days after the second AZD1222 dose. CDR3 protein: CASSLPKGTSDTQYF. CDR3 sequence (DNA): TGTGCCAGCAGCCTTCCAAAGGGGACATCGGATACGCAGTATTTT.